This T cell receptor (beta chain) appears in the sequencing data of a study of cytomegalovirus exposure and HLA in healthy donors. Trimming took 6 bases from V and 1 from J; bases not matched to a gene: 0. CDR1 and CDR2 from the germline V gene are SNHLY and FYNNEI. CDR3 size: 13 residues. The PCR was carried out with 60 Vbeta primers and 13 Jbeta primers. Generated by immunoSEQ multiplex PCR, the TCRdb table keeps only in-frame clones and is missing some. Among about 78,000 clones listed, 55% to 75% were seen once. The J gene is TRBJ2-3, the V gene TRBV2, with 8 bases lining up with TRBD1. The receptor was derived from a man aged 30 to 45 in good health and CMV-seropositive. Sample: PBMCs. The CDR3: CASRDRGTDTQYF. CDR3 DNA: TGTGCCAGCAGGGACAGGGGCACAGATACGCAGTATTTT.